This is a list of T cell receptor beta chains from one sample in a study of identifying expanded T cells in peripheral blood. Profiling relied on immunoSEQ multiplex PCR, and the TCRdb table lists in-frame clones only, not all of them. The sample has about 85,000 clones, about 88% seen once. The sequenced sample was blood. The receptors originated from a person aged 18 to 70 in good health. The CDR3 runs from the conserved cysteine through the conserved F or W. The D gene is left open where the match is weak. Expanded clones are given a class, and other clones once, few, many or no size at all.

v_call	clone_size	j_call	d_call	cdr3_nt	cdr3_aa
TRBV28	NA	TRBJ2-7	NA	TGTGCCAGCAGCATAGGAGGCTACGAGCAGTACTTC	CASSIGGYEQYF
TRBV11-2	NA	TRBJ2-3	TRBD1	TGTGCCAGCAGCTTATGGGGCCCGGGACAGGTATCGGATACGCAGTATTTT	CASSLWGPGQVSDTQYF
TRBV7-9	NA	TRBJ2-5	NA	TGTGCCAGCAGCTTAAACGGGGCCTCTGAAGAGACCCAGTACTTC	CASSLNGASEETQYF
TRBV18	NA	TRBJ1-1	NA	TGTGCCAGCTCACCAATGCAGGGCCACACTGAAGCTTTCTTT	CASSPMQGHTEAFF
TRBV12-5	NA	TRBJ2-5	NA	TGTGCTAGTGGTGGGGAAACGGGACACCAAGAGACCCAGTACTTC	CASGGETGHQETQYF
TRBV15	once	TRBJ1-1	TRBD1	TGTGCCACCAGCAGGGCAGGGGGTGGAACTGAAGCTTTCTTT	CATSRAGGGTEAFF
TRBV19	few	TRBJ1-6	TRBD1	TGTGCCAGCGGACAGGGAAATAATTCACCCCTCCACTTT	CASGQGNNSPLHF
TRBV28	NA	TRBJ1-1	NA	TGTGCCAGCAGTTTTGTGGGGTATAACACTGAAGCTTTCTTT	CASSFVGYNTEAFF
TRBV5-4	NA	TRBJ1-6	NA	TGTGCCAGCAGCTTGGACAGGGAATATAATTCACCCCTCCACTTT	CASSLDREYNSPLHF
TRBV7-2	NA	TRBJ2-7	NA	TGTGCCAGCAGGTTGGGGGCCTCCTACGAGCAGTACTTC	CASRLGASYEQYF
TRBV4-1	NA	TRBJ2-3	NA	TGCGCCAGCAGCCCCGGATCAGATACGCAGTATTTT	CASSPGSDTQYF
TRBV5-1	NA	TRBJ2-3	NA	TGCGCCAGCAGCTGGGGAACGCTCCAAGATACGCAGTATTTT	CASSWGTLQDTQYF
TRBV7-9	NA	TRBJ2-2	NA	TGTGCCAGCAGCTTAGGGAACACCGGGGAGCTGTTTTTT	CASSLGNTGELFF
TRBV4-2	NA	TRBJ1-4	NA	TGTGCCAGCAGCCAGCTGGGGACCCGACAGCGTGGGAGTGAAAAACTGTTTTTT	CASSQLGTRQRGSEKLFF
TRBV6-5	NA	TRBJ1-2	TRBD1	TGTGCCAGCAGTTACTCGTCGGGACAGGGGGGCTATGGCTACACCTTC	CASSYSSGQGGYGYTF
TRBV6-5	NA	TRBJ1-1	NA	TGTGCCAGCAGTTACTCAGCTCAGAAGAACACTGAAGCTTTCTTT	CASSYSAQKNTEAFF
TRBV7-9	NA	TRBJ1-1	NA	TGTGCCAGCAGCTTCTCCGACACTGAAGCTTTCTTT	CASSFSDTEAFF
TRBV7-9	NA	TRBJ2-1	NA	TGTGCCAGCAGCCTGGTAGGGAATTACAATGAGCAGTTCTTC	CASSLVGNYNEQFF
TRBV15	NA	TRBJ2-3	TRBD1	TGTGCCACCAGCAGACGGACAGGGAGCACAGATACGCAGTATTTT	CATSRRTGSTDTQYF
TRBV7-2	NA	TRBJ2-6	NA	TGTGCCAGCAGCTTGGGTCCAATAGGACTCTCTGGGGCCAACGTCCTGACTTTC	CASSLGPIGLSGANVLTF
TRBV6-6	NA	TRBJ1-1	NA	TGTGCCAGCAGTATGACAGTTGAAGCTTTCTTT	CASSMTVEAFF
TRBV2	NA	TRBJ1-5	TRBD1	TGTGCCAGCAGTGCGGGACAGGGAAATCAGCCCCAGCATTTT	CASSAGQGNQPQHF
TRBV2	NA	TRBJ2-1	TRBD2	TGTGCCAGCAGAGGGCGGGGGGATGAGCAGTTCTTC	CASRGRGDEQFF
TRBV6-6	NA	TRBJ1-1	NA	TGTGCCAGCAGTTACATCGGGGGGAGGCACACTGAAGCTTTCTTT	CASSYIGGRHTEAFF
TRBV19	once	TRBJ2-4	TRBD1	TGTGCCAGTAGTACCCATCCGAGACAGGGGGCGCCGGTCGGTGCCAAAAACATTCAGTACTTC	CASSTHPRQGAPVGAKNIQYF
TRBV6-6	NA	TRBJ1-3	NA	TGTGCCAGCAAACCGGACGGTACTGGAAACACCATATATTTT	CASKPDGTGNTIYF
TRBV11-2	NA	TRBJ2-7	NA	TGTGCCAGCAGCCTGACTCGGGGCAGGGGCTCCGAGCAGTACTTC	CASSLTRGRGSEQYF
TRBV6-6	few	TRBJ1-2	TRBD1	TGTGCCAGCAGTCTCAGCAGGACAGGGTCTATGGGCTACACCTTC	CASSLSRTGSMGYTF
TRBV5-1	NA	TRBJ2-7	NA	TGCGCCAGCAGCTTGATATGGTCCCAGGGTCCATTC	CASSLIWSQGPF
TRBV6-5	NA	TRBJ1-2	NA	TGTGCCAGCAGTTACGCGACAAACTATGGCTACACCTTC	CASSYATNYGYTF
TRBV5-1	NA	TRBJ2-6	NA	TGCGCCAGCGGGGGGACCGGCTCTGGGGCCAACGTCCTGACTTTC	CASGGTGSGANVLTF
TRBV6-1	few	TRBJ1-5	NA	TGTGCCAGCAGTGAAGTTTCGGGTTCGGGCAATCAGCCCCAGCATTTT	CASSEVSGSGNQPQHF
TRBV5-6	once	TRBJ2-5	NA	TGTGCCAGCAGCTTGGCCTTTGAGGGGGGGCCTTATGAGACCCAGTACTTC	CASSLAFEGGPYETQYF
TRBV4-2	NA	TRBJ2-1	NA	TGTGCCAGCAGCCAAGATAGCTACAATGAGCAGTTCTTC	CASSQDSYNEQFF
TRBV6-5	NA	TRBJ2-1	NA	TGTGCCAGCAGTTACCGGGACGACAGGCACCAGTTCTTC	CASSYRDDRHQFF
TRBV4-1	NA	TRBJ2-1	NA	TGCGCCAGCAGCCCAGGACCGGTCTACTACAATGAGCAGTTCTTC	CASSPGPVYYNEQFF
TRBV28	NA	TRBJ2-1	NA	TGTGCCAGCAGTTCCGCGGACGAGAAAAGGTTCAATGAGCAGTTCTTC	CASSSADEKRFNEQFF
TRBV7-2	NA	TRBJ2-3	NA	TGTGCCAGCAGCCCGTTCAGGGATACGCAGTATTTT	CASSPFRDTQYF
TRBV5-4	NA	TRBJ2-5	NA	TGTGCCAGCAGCTTGTGGGGGCGGGAGACCCAGTACTTC	CASSLWGRETQYF
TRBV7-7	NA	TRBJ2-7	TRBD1	TGTGCCAGCAGCCTTAGTGGAACAGGGGACGAGCAGTACTTC	CASSLSGTGDEQYF
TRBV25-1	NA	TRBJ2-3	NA	TGTGCCAGCAGTAAGACTCTCCCCACAGATACGCAGTATTTT	CASSKTLPTDTQYF
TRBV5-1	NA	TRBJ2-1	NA	TGCGCCAGCAGCTTTAATCAGGGGCCGATTGGAAGCTCCTACAATGAGCAGTTCTTC	CASSFNQGPIGSSYNEQFF
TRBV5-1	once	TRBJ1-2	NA	TGCGCCAGCAGCTTGGACGGAGTGGGCTACACCTTC	CASSLDGVGYTF
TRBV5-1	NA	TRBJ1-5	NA	TGCGCCAGCAGCTTGGGGGGTAATAGCAATCAGCCCCAGCATTTT	CASSLGGNSNQPQHF
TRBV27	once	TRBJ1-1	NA	TGTGCCAGCAGTTTTGGAAGACTTAACACTGAAGCTTTCTTT	CASSFGRLNTEAFF
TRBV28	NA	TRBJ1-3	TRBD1	TGTGCCAGCAGTAACGCACAGGGGGTCACCAGCACCATATATTTT	CASSNAQGVTSTIYF
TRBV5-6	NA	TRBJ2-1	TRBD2	TGTGCCAGCAGCGAGACTAGCGGGGGGGCCTTGTCCTACAATGAGCAGTTCTTC	CASSETSGGALSYNEQFF
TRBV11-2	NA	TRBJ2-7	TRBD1	TGTGCCAGCAGCTTAGAAGGGACAGGAGCTTACTACGAGCAGTACTTC	CASSLEGTGAYYEQYF
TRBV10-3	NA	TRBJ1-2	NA	TGTGCCATCAGTGAGTCGAGTCAGTACTATGGCTACACCTTC	CAISESSQYYGYTF
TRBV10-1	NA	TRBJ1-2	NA	TGCGCCAGCAGTGAGGACAGTAACTATGGCTACACCTTC	CASSEDSNYGYTF
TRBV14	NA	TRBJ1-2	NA	TGTGCCAGCAGCCAAGACCATAGCTATGGCTACACCTTC	CASSQDHSYGYTF
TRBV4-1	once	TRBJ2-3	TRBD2	TGCGCCAGCAGCCAAGTTCTAGCGGGGACGAGACGCACAGATACGCAGTATTTT	CASSQVLAGTRRTDTQYF
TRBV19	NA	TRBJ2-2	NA	TGTGCCAGTAGTATTGACGGGGGATTCGCCGGGGAGCTGTTTTTT	CASSIDGGFAGELFF